Listed here are 24 T cell receptor beta chains from one sample, sequenced in a study of blood T cell repertoires in COVID-19. Only in-frame clones appear in the TCRdb table, and some are missing; sequencing was by immunoSEQ multiplex PCR. The repertoire holds nearly 250,000 clones, approximately 85% seen once, with 9.1% in the top ten. The sample consisted of PBMCs or T cells enriched from blood (not recorded which). These receptors originate from a woman aged 45-65 years with acute COVID-19.

The rearrangement uses TRBV27 and TRBJ2-7; 9 nucleotides align to TRBD1. V was pared by 8 bases and J by 2 bases, with 7 bases of the junction left unmatched. This CDR3 has 14 residues. From germline, CDR1 is MNHEY and CDR2 SMNVEV (reference sequence). Here the CDR3 reads CASGRTGETYEQYF. The CDR3 nucleotides read TGTGCCAGCGGAAGGACAGGGGAGACCTACGAGCAGTACTTC.

The chain recombines TRBV7-2 with TRBJ1-1; possible D gene TRBD1, 5 bases. V was clipped by 1 base and J by 3 bases, with 9 bases between them. Germline assignment: CDR1 SGHTA and CDR2 FQGNSA. There are 14 residues in the CDR3. The chain's CDR3 is CASSLVWGDTEAFF. For the CDR3, the DNA is TGTGCCAGCAGCTTAGTTTGGGGGGACACTGAAGCTTTCTTT.

This chain uses TRBV7-3 with TRBJ2-1; maybe TRBD1 (6 bases). The CDR3 covers 16 residues. Trimming took 4 bases from V and 0 from J, leaving 13 bases between them. The germline CDR1 and CDR2 sequences are SGHTA and FQGTGA. CDR3 sequence reads: CASSWFTGSSYNEQFF. In nucleotides, the CDR3 is TGTGCCAGCAGCTGGTTTACAGGGAGCTCCTACAATGAGCAGTTCTTC.

The chain links TRBV18 to TRBJ2-1, with D unresolved. CDR1 is KGHSH and CDR2 is LQKENI in the germline V gene. The CDR3 totals 15 residues. Trimming shortened V by 5 bases and J by 1 base, and 12 bases separated the two germline ends. The CDR3 spells CASSSSKASYNEQFF. CDR3 DNA: TGTGCCAGCTCATCTTCGAAAGCGTCCTACAATGAGCAGTTCTTC.

This chain connects TRBV7-9 to TRBJ2-5; 8 nucleotides line up with TRBD1. Germline CDR1 reads SEHNR; CDR2 reads FQNEAQ (reference sequence). V was pared by 3 bases and J by 1 base, with 1 base of the junction left unmatched. CDR3 size: 14 residues. The CDR3: CASSFTGGQETQYF. The CDR3 region has the DNA TGTGCCAGCAGCTTCACAGGGGGCCAAGAGACCCAGTACTTC.

Concerning this clone: Other DNA sequences in this sample translate to the same CDR3. V usage is TRBV18 and J usage is TRBJ1-1; TRBD1 matches 11 bases. The CDR3 sequence is 16 residues long. V lost 4 bases to trimming and J lost 5 bases; unmatched junction nucleotides: 9. Germline values: CDR1 KGHSH, CDR2 LQKENI. The CDR3 loop reads CASSLRTGGAGTEAFF. The CDR3 DNA is TGTGCCAGCTCACTACGGACAGGGGGCGCGGGAACTGAAGCTTTCTTT.

The V gene is TRBV13, the J gene TRBJ1-3, with a possible D match to TRBD1 (5 bases). Trimming took off 5 bases at V and 1 base at J, with 9 bases between the two ends. Germline CDR1 and CDR2: PRHDT and FYEKMQ (reference sequence). This CDR3 region has 14 residues. In DNA, the CDR3 is TGTGCCAGCAGCCACGCAGGGTCTGGAAACACCATATATTTT. Translated, it gives CASSHAGSGNTIYF.

This sequence joins TRBV5-1 and TRBJ1-3; 7 bases are shared with TRBD1. Germline V lookup: CDR1 SGHRS, CDR2 YFSETQ. The CDR3 is made up of 17 amino acids. V trimming: 0 bases; J trimming: 0 bases; junction bases outside the gene matches: 6. CDR3 sequence (DNA): TGCGCCAGCAGCTTGGTAGTTGCAGGGGGCTCTGGAAACACCATATATTTT. Residues: CASSLVVAGGSGNTIYF.

V and J are TRBV5-1 and TRBJ1-2; D possibly corresponds to TRBD1 (5 bases). Trimming shortened V by 0 bases and J by 3 bases, and 15 bases separated the two germline ends. Germline CDR1 reads SGHRS; CDR2 reads YFSETQ. The CDR3 totals 16 residues. Here the CDR3 reads CASSLETAATYYGYTF. The CDR3 DNA sequence: TGCGCCAGCAGCTTGGAGACAGCCGCGACGTACTATGGCTACACCTTC.

V is TRBV6-5 and J is TRBJ1-2, with TRBD1 as a possible D gene (5 bases). The V gene lost 10 bases and the J gene lost 3 bases, with 12 bases spanning the gap. Per germline, CDR1 MNHEY and CDR2 SVGAGI. The CDR3 totals 12 residues. In DNA, the CDR3 is TGTGCCACCGCGACAGTCGACTATGGCTACACCTTC. It specifies CATATVDYGYTF.

This sequence joins TRBV18 and TRBJ1-4; 8 bases match TRBD1. CDR3 length equals 14 residues. The V gene end was trimmed by 6 bases and the J gene end by 3 bases; junction bases not matched to a gene: 3. Germline CDR1 is KGHSH and CDR2 is LQKENI. CDR3 sequence reads: CASSLDRANEKLFF. The CDR3 DNA is TGTGCCAGCTCCCTGGACAGGGCTAATGAAAAACTGTTTTTT.

This clone was counted at least ten times. This rearrangement joins TRBV2 to TRBJ2-1; D unclear. CDR1 is SNHLY, CDR2 FYNNEI, per germline. V lost 4 bases and J 6 bases, leaving 10 bases between the germline ends. CDR3 length equals 13 residues. CDR3: CASSGSSGNEQFF. CDR3 coding DNA: TGTGCCAGCAGTGGTTCTAGTGGCAATGAGCAGTTCTTC.

The chain couples TRBV4-3 to TRBJ1-2, with 7 positions matching TRBD1. Germline CDR1 is LGHNA and CDR2 is YSLEER. The CDR3 sequence is 15 residues long. The V segment lost 4 bases and the J segment 0 bases; nucleotides outside the gene matches: 5. The CDR3 sequence: CASSRTGISNYGYTF. The CDR3 nucleotides read TGCGCCAGCAGCCGGACAGGAATCTCTAACTATGGCTACACCTTC.

V is TRBV6-2 or TRBV6-3 and J is TRBJ1-1; TRBD1 aligns across 9 bases. Germline values: CDR1 MNHEY, CDR2 SVGEGT. There are 18 residues in the CDR3. V gave up 2 bases and J gave up 7 bases; unmatched junction bases: 17. The CDR3 DNA sequence: TGTGCCAGCAGTTACCCCTTGCCGACGGGACAGGGAATCGATGAAGCTTTCTTT. Its protein product is CASSYPLPTGQGIDEAFF.

This chain joins TRBV30 and TRBJ2-1, with a possible D match to TRBD1 (5 bases). Germline values: CDR1 GTSNPN, CDR2 SVGIG (reference sequence). V was pared by 0 bases and J by 6 bases, with 6 bases between. The CDR3 is 12 residues long. The CDR3 region is CAWSVGANEQFF. The CDR3, as DNA: TGTGCCTGGAGTGTAGGGGCCAATGAGCAGTTCTTC. The whole variable domain, remainder taken from reference TRBV30 and TRBJ2-1, is SQTIHQWPATLVQPVGSPLSLECTVEGTSNPNLYWYRQAAGRGLQLLFYSVGIGQISSEVPQNLSASRPQDRQFILSSKKLLLSDSGFYLCAWSVGANEQFFGPGTRLTVL.

J is TRBJ1-5 and V is TRBV5-4; D is perhaps TRBD1 (6 bases). V was pared by 4 bases and J by 1 base, with 18 bases between. CDR3 length: 17 residues. Per the germline V gene, CDR1 is SGHNT and CDR2 is YYREEE (reference sequence). CDR3 amino acids: CASSPLQGPVSNQPQHF. CDR3 DNA: TGTGCCAGCAGCCCCTTACAGGGTCCGGTCAGCAATCAGCCCCAGCATTTT.

The V gene is TRBV4-3, the J gene TRBJ2-7; TRBD2 matches at 7 bases. CDR1 and CDR2 from the germline V gene are LGHNA and YSLEER. V was pared by 4 bases and J by 1 base, with 4 bases of the junction left unmatched. The CDR3 spans 14 residues. Here the CDR3 DNA reads TGCGCCAGCAGCCCCGGGGAGGGGTCCTACGAGCAGTACTTC. This translates into CASSPGEGSYEQYF.

The chain couples TRBV15 to TRBJ2-1, with D perhaps TRBD2 (5 bases). This CDR3 spans 14 amino acids. The germline V gene encodes CDR1 LNHNV and CDR2 YYDKDF (reference sequence). Trimming left V 8 bases short and J 8 bases short, with 19 bases between. The CDR3 reads CATGGVVFSDEQFF. In nucleotides, the CDR3 is TGTGCCACCGGAGGAGTAGTTTTTTCGGATGAGCAGTTCTTC.

The rearrangement links TRBV3-1 (or the pseudogene TRBV3-2) to TRBJ1-4; the D gene is possibly TRBD1 (6 bases). CDR3 length equals 15 residues. Germline V gene data show CDR1 as LGHDT and CDR2 as YNNKEL (reference sequence). The V end was cut by 2 bases, the J end by 4 bases, with 11 bases between. DNA for the CDR3: TGTGCCAGCAGCCAACTTGACAGGTTTAATGAAAAACTGTTTTTT. It is translated as CASSQLDRFNEKLFF.

The J gene is TRBJ1-1, the V gene TRBV29-1; perhaps TRBD1 as D (6 bases). CDR3 size: 14 residues. Germline V gene lookup returns CDR1 SQVTM and CDR2 ANQGSEA. The V end was cut by 6 bases, the J end by 1 base, with 15 bases between. The DNA of the CDR3 is TGCAGCGTGAAAAAACAGGGAAGGAACACTGAAGCTTTCTTT. Translation gives CSVKKQGRNTEAFF.

V usage is TRBV18 and J usage is TRBJ2-5, with D possibly being TRBD2 (7 bases). The CDR3 totals 15 residues. V was trimmed by 2 bases and J by 2 bases, leaving 12 bases between them. Germline values: CDR1 KGHSH, CDR2 LQKENI. As DNA, the CDR3 is TGTGCCAGCTCACCATTGCGGGGGCTACAAGAGACCCAGTACTTC. This codes for CASSPLRGLQETQYF. Full variable domain (outside the CDR3, taken from reference TRBV18 and TRBJ2-5): NAGVMQNPRHLVRRRGQEARLRCSPMKGHSHVYWYRQLPEEGLKFMVYLQKENIIDESGMPKERFSAEFPKEGPSILRIQQVVRGDSAAYFCASSPLRGLQETQYFGPGTRLLVL.

This sequence joins TRBV19 and TRBJ1-2; 9 positions match TRBD1. The CDR3 totals 14 residues. Germline-derived CDR1 and CDR2 are LNHDA and SQIVND (reference sequence). With 6 bases clipped from V and 7 bases from J, the junction kept 9 bases outside the gene matches. The CDR3 spells CASRNTGGLGGYTF. The CDR3 DNA is TGTGCCAGTAGAAACACAGGGGGCTTAGGTGGCTACACCTTC. The whole variable domain, remainder taken from reference TRBV19 and TRBJ1-2, is DGGITQSPKYLFRKEGQNVTLSCEQNLNHDAMYWYRQDPGQGLRLIYYSQIVNDFQKGDIAEGYSVSREKKESFPLTVTSAQKNPTAFYLCASRNTGGLGGYTFGSGTRLTVV.

The chain recombines TRBV5-1 with TRBJ2-3, with 11 bases fitting TRBD2. The germline gives CDR1 SGHRS, CDR2 YFSETQ. Trimming at V came to 4 bases and at J to 4 bases, leaving 11 bases not matched to a gene. This CDR3 comprises 17 residues. The CDR3 is CASSLGVAGGRADTQYF. CDR3 DNA: TGCGCCAGCAGCCTTGGGGTAGCGGGGGGGCGCGCAGATACGCAGTATTTT.

The V call is TRBV4-2, the J call TRBJ2-2; 7 nucleotides align to TRBD1. The V segment lost 3 bases and the J segment 11 bases; nucleotides outside the gene matches: 18. The CDR3 has 17 amino acids. Germline V gene lookup returns CDR1 LGHNA and CDR2 YNFKEQ. This chain's CDR3 is CASSQKGVRTGQVELFF. The CDR3 DNA reads as TGTGCCAGCAGCCAGAAAGGGGTCAGGACAGGCCAGGTAGAGCTGTTTTTT.